A single sample gave rise to the 28 T cell receptor beta chains below, sequenced in a study of CD8+CD57+ T cells in acquired aplastic anemia. According to the study, genomic DNA was the template for TCR beta VDJ and CDR3 profiling. Using its own MiXCR run on the reads, TCRdb lists one record per CDR3 protein. The sample records roughly 40,000 distinct CDR3 sequences, about two thirds being singletons. The sample was sorted CD4+, CD8+, or CD8+CD57+ T cells (not recorded which) from PBMCs. Receptors originate from a human donor in good health, serving as a control.

V is TRBV7-3 and J is TRBJ2-1; 7 bases are a match to TRBD1. CDR3 length equals 12 residues. Germline CDR1 reads SGHTA; CDR2 reads FQGTGA. V dropped 6 bases and J dropped 8; count of bases not matched to a gene: 4. CDR3 nucleotides: TGTGCCAGCAGTCGACAGGGATATGAGCAGTTCTTC. Translation gives CASSRQGYEQFF. Variable domain in full (rest from reference TRBV7-3 and TRBJ2-1): GAGVSQTPSNKVTEKGKYVELRCDPISGHTALYWYRQSLGQGPEFLIYFQGTGAADDSGLPNDRFFAVRPEGSVSTLKIQRTERGDSAVYLCASSRQGYEQFFGPGTRLTVL.

This clonotype was found many times. The chain recombines TRBV9 with TRBJ2-7; possible D gene TRBD1, 5 bases. The CDR3 is 14 amino acids. The V end lost 3 bases, the J end lost 1 base, and 11 bases lay between the germline ends. The germline gives CDR1 SGDLS, CDR2 YYNGEE. CDR3: CASSARDESYEQYF. CDR3 DNA sequence: TGTGCCAGCAGCGCCAGGGATGAATCCTACGAGCAGTACTTC.

This chain joins TRBV2 and TRBJ2-7; D is possibly TRBD2 (5 bases). The CDR3 runs 15 residues. V was trimmed by 2 bases and J by 4 bases, leaving 15 bases between them. Germline CDR1 reads SNHLY; CDR2 reads FYNNEI. As DNA, the CDR3 is TGTGCCAGCAGTGAACAGGCCTGGGCGGGTTACGAGCAGTACTTC. Translated: CASSEQAWAGYEQYF.

The chain uses TRBV24-1 and TRBJ2-7; 8 nucleotides line up with TRBD2. The CDR3 is made up of 14 amino acids. The germline CDR1 and CDR2 sequences are KGHDR and SFDVKD. Unmatched junction bases numbered 5, after V lost 5 bases and J lost 3 bases. The CDR3 region has the DNA TGTGCCACCAGTGCCCGGGGGGGGGTCTACGAGCAGTACTTC. It translates to CATSARGGVYEQYF.

The CDR3 region has the DNA TGTGCCAGCTTGAAGACAGGGGTGGACACTGAAGCTTTCTTT. The encoded protein is CASLKTGVDTEAFF. This chain links TRBV25-1 with TRBJ1-1, with 8 bases matching TRBD1. Germline V lookup: CDR1 MGHDK, CDR2 SYGVNS. This CDR3 is 14 amino acids long. V was pared by 8 bases and J by 3 bases, with 8 bases of the junction left unmatched.

This clonotype is a singleton in its sample. The rearrangement uses TRBV20-1 and TRBJ2-7, with D unclear. Germline CDR1 reads DFQATT; CDR2 reads SNEGSKA (reference sequence). This CDR3 has 13 residues. V lost 1 base and J 4 bases, leaving 11 bases between the germline ends. The CDR3 region has the DNA TGCAGTGCTAGAGTGCCAGGAGCTTACGAGCAGTACTTC. Its protein product is CSARVPGAYEQYF.

Here the CDR3 reads CATEEPGAEAFF. For the CDR3, the DNA is TGTGCCACCGAGGAGCCGGGTGCTGAAGCTTTCTTT. V usage is TRBV24-1 and J usage is TRBJ1-1; no definite D call. This CDR3 comprises 12 residues. The V and J ends lost 9 bases and 6 bases respectively, with 13 bases between them. Per the germline V gene, CDR1 is KGHDR and CDR2 is SFDVKD.

This clonotype was observed many times. The chain has TRBV5-1 and TRBJ1-1; 8 nucleotides agree with TRBD1. This CDR3 region has 17 residues. CDR1 is SGHRS, CDR2 YFSETQ, per germline. V lost 3 bases and J lost 0; bases outside the gene matches: 10. CDR3 nucleotide sequence: TGCGCCAGCAGCTCCCTGGGGACAGGTTCAATGAACACTGAAGCTTTCTTT. Translating it yields CASSSLGTGSMNTEAFF. The variable domain in full, completed from reference TRBV5-1 and TRBJ1-1, reads KAGVTQTPRYLIKTRGQQVTLSCSPISGHRSVSWYQQTPGQGLQFLFEYFSETQRNKGNFPGRFSGRQFSNSRSEMNVSTLELGDSALYLCASSSLGTGSMNTEAFFGQGTRLTVV.

This chain connects TRBV15 to TRBJ1-2; unclear D gene. With 0 bases removed from V and 0 bases from J, the gap between germline ends came to 5 bases. This CDR3 contains 14 residues. Germline CDR1 and CDR2: LNHNV and YYDKDF (reference sequence). The CDR3 sequence: CATSRDRANYGYTF. DNA of the CDR3: TGTGCCACCAGCAGAGATCGAGCTAACTATGGCTACACCTTC.

The chain couples TRBV19 to TRBJ1-2, with 8 bases lining up with TRBD1. The germline gives CDR1 LNHDA, CDR2 SQIVND (reference sequence). The J segment lost 6 bases and the V segment lost 10 bases, leaving 10 bases of the junction unmatched. The CDR3 length is 13 residues. In DNA form, the CDR3 reads TGTGCCACTGAGGACAGGGAAAAGAATGGCTACACCTTC. It encodes CATEDREKNGYTF.

This clonotype appeared once. J is TRBJ2-1 and V is TRBV7-2, with 8 bases aligning to TRBD1. After removal of 6 bases from V and 8 bases from J, the junction contained 3 bases not matched to a gene. The CDR3 consists of 12 residues. Germline values: CDR1 SGHTA, CDR2 FQGNSA. The CDR3 spells CASSKQGDEQFF. The CDR3 DNA is TGTGCCAGCAGTAAACAGGGGGATGAGCAGTTCTTC.

This clonotype appeared once. The chain is built from TRBV6-4 and TRBJ2-1; D is undetermined. V lost 6 bases and J lost 9, with 18 bases in between. The CDR3 runs 14 residues. Germline V gives CDR1 MRHNA, CDR2 SNTAGT. The CDR3 is CASSLGAQDREQFF. The DNA of the CDR3 is TGTGCCAGCAGCTTAGGTGCGCAGGATCGTGAGCAGTTCTTC.

This chain uses TRBV6-1 with TRBJ2-5; D unclear. The germline V gene encodes CDR1 MNHNS and CDR2 SASEGT. Trimming removed 7 bases at V and 8 bases at J, with 20 bases between. This CDR3 comprises 14 residues. In DNA form, the CDR3 reads TGTGCCAGCACCGCACAACAGCTGACGGGTACCCAGTACTTC. Amino acids: CASTAQQLTGTQYF.

The rearrangement joins TRBV24-1 to TRBJ2-1; D gene uncertain. V lost 1 base and J lost 12, with 12 bases in between. Germline CDR1 and CDR2: KGHDR and SFDVKD. The CDR3 covers 13 residues. CDR3 residues: CATSDFDILSQFF. The CDR3 bases are TGTGCCACCAGTGATTTTGATATCCTGTCGCAGTTCTTC.

In its sample, this clonotype was seen once. V gene TRBV7-9 combines with J gene TRBJ1-2, with a weak D call TRBD1 (5 bases). CDR3 length equals 14 residues. Germline-derived CDR1 and CDR2 are SEHNR and FQNEAQ (reference sequence). Trimming shortened V by 5 bases and J by 3 bases, and 13 bases separated the two germline ends. CDR3 coding DNA: TGTGCCAGCAGCCCGGGACCTACACACTATGGCTACACCTTC. Translated: CASSPGPTHYGYTF.

V usage is TRBV10-2 and J usage is TRBJ1-2; TRBD1 might be the D (6 bases). Germline CDR1 reads WSHSY; CDR2 reads SAAADI. The CDR3 runs to 16 residues. V dropped 6 bases and J dropped 4 bases, with 21 bases sitting between them. The CDR3 DNA is TGCGCCAGCAGCCAAACCCGGACAGCAATTACCTATGGCTACACCTTC. Translating gives CASSQTRTAITYGYTF.

CDR3 loop: CASSFKTEAFF. DNA of the CDR3: TGTGCCAGCAGTTTTAAAACTGAAGCTTTCTTT. This chain links TRBV13 with TRBJ1-1; no reliable D call. The ends were cut back, 6 bases at V and 5 bases at J, with 7 bases in the middle. The CDR3 is made up of 11 amino acids. CDR1 and CDR2 from the germline V gene are PRHDT and FYEKMQ (reference sequence).

The V and J genes are TRBV2 and TRBJ2-7; TRBD1 might be the D (5 bases). Germline V gene lookup returns CDR1 SNHLY and CDR2 FYNNEI. V lost 6 bases and J lost 0, with 9 bases in between. CDR3 length: 13 amino acids. The CDR3 nucleotides are TGTGCCAGCAGGGGGCTGCCCTCCTACGAGCAGTACTTC. It is translated as CASRGLPSYEQYF.

The chain links TRBV12-3 or TRBV12-4 to TRBJ2-7; 10 positions agree with TRBD1. V dropped 5 bases and J dropped 0; count of bases not matched to a gene: 7. This CDR3 comprises 16 residues. In DNA, the CDR3 is TGTGCCAGCAGTGCCCCCGGGACAGGGGTCTCCTACGAGCAGTACTTC. This translates into CASSAPGTGVSYEQYF.

This clonotype was seen many times. V and J are TRBV20-1 and TRBJ1-1; TRBD1 is a possible D gene (5 bases). The CDR3 loop spans 16 amino acids. V was shortened by 6 bases and J by 6 bases, with 26 bases between the two germline ends. Germline CDR1 and CDR2: DFQATT and SNEGSKA (reference sequence). The CDR3 reads CSALIGAPETHAEAFF. The CDR3 coding sequence is TGCAGTGCCCTAATAGGGGCCCCCGAGACACATGCTGAAGCTTTCTTT.

V and J are TRBV29-1 and TRBJ1-2; D possibly corresponds to TRBD1 (6 bases). Germline CDR1 and CDR2: SQVTM and ANQGSEA. The CDR3 contains 11 residues. Trimming removed 6 bases at V and 7 bases at J, with 12 bases between. CDR3 DNA: TGCAGCGTAAGGACAGCAAGTGGCTACACCTTC. This translates into CSVRTASGYTF.

This clonotype showed up just a few times. This chain links TRBV7-2 with TRBJ2-3; 7 nucleotides align to TRBD2. Germline CDR1 reads SGHTA; CDR2 reads FQGNSA. Germline trimming cut 5 bases from V and 2 bases from J; bases unmatched to any gene: 1. CDR3 size: 13 residues. CDR3 in DNA: TGTGCCAGCAGCCGGGACTACACAGATACGCAGTATTTT. Its protein product is CASSRDYTDTQYF.

The rearrangement joins TRBV9 to TRBJ2-7; the D is unclear. The CDR3 sequence is 15 residues long. Germline loops: CDR1 SGDLS, CDR2 YYNGEE. Trimming cost V 2 bases and J 0 bases, with 12 bases left between them. The CDR3 region has the DNA TGTGCCAGCAGCGTTGAGGTGGGCGACTCCTACGAGCAGTACTTC. Its translation is CASSVEVGDSYEQYF.

This clonotype is labeled medium-sized. The CDR3 protein is CASSVVPGGEAFF. DNA for the CDR3: TGTGCCAGCAGCGTAGTGCCGGGTGGGGAAGCTTTCTTT. The chain combines TRBV9 with TRBJ1-1; D gene uncertain. Trimming removed 0 bases at V and 8 bases at J, with 11 bases between. The germline CDR1 and CDR2 sequences are SGDLS and YYNGEE. The length of the CDR3 is 13 residues.

This clonotype has ten or more counts. This chain connects TRBV28 to TRBJ1-5; no clear D. V was shortened by 3 bases and J by 4 bases, with 10 bases between the two germline ends. Germline V gene sequence: CDR1 MDHEN, CDR2 SYDVKM. The CDR3 has 14 residues. The CDR3 nucleotides are TGTGCCAGCAGTTTGCCCGGAGGGAATCAGCCCCAGCATTTT. This encodes CASSLPGGNQPQHF.

In its sample, this clonotype was seen a few times. V usage is TRBV19 and J usage is TRBJ2-7; the D call may be TRBD1 or TRBD2 (5 bases each). The CDR3 consists of 15 residues. Trimming left V 4 bases short and J 2 bases short, with 15 bases between. CDR1 and CDR2 from the germline V gene are LNHDA and SQIVND (reference sequence). Here the CDR3 reads CASSTPKGTTYEQYF. The CDR3 DNA reads TGTGCCAGTAGTACACCGAAAGGGACGACCTACGAGCAGTACTTC.

CDR3 DNA: TGTGCCATCAGTGAACAGGGACAGGGAAGAACTGAAGCTTTCTTT. Its protein is CAISEQGQGRTEAFF. The chain employs TRBV10-3 and TRBJ1-1; 9 bases fit TRBD1. This CDR3 contains 15 residues. The germline V gene has CDR1 ENHRY and CDR2 SYGVKD. With V trimmed by 3 bases and J by 5 bases, 7 bases remained unmatched.

Details on this clonotype: Given the absence of the conserved phenylalanine or tryptophan at the CDR3 end, a read error is likely. V is TRBV4-2 and J is TRBJ2-7, with TRBD1 as a possible D gene (6 bases). The CDR3 runs 15 residues. Germline V gene sequence: CDR1 LGHNA, CDR2 YNFKEQ. V was cut by 0 bases and J by 0 bases, with 9 bases left in between. CDR3 sequence: CASSQEQGSSYEQYS. CDR3 sequence (DNA): TGTGCCAGCAGCCAAGAGCAGGGGAGCTCCTACGAGCAGTACTCC.